This TCR beta chain was recorded in a study of control samples from healthy donors and cancer patients. This clone has just one count. There are 14 residues in the CDR3. With V trimmed by 7 bases and J by 5 bases, 7 bases remained unmatched. Germline CDR1 is SNHLY and CDR2 is FYNNEI. Repertoires were generated with immunoSEQ multiplex PCR, while TCRdb's copy carries only in-frame clones and drops some. The sample yields some 90,000 clones, approximately 90% seen once. The rearrangement joins TRBV2 to TRBJ1-5; 8 nucleotides match TRBD1. Sequenced input: blood. This TCR came from a woman in her thirties in good health. CDR3: CASNPTGVDQPQHF. The DNA of the CDR3 is TGTGCCAGCAACCCGACAGGGGTAGATCAGCCCCAGCATTTT.